A single sample gave rise to the 27 T cell receptor gamma chains below, sequenced in a study of Vδ1+ human thymocytes. Their antigens are not known. Study-wide results and limits: Thymic TRG and TRD repertoires appeared highly polyclonal, with Gaussian CDR3 length distributions.

Extracted RNA was reverse transcribed into cDNA. CDR3 amplicons came from multiplex PCR with pooled V-gene forward and constant-region reverse primers. TCRdb re-called clones from the multiplex PCR reads via CATT. The sample lists around 30,000 gamma-chain clones, more than 15% occurring once. The material sequenced was Vdelta1+ gamma-delta thymocytes from the thymus. Subset described: FACS-sorted CD3+ TCRalphabeta- TCRVdelta1+ TCRVdelta2- thymocytes. These receptors were taken from a boy under two years old who had congenital heart surgery.

This clone has a handful of counts. In the same sample, other DNA sequences code for this CDR3. The chain joins TRGV4 to TRGJ1 or TRGJ2. The CDR3 consists of 14 residues. The junction had 5 bases not matched to a gene; V was cut back by 2 bases and J by 1 base. In germline, CDR1 is EGSTGY, CDR2 YDSYTSSV. DNA for the CDR3: TGTGCCACCTGGGATGCACTTAATTATTATAAGAAACTCTTT. Translating gives CATWDALNYYKKLF.

This chain uses TRGV9 with TRGJ1 or TRGJ2. The CDR3 is 14 residues long. V trimming: 0 bases; J trimming: 16 bases; junction bases outside the gene matches: 18. Germline CDR1 reads GITISATS; CDR2 reads ISYDGTV (reference sequence). CDR3 loop: CALWEVPRGYNNLF. In DNA, the CDR3 is TGTGCCTTGTGGGAGGTGCCGCGGGGATATAACAATCTCTTT.

This clone was counted between two and nine times. The chain recombines TRGV8 with TRGJP1. This CDR3 is 13 amino acids long. The V gene end was trimmed by 4 bases and the J gene end by 6 bases; junction bases not matched to a gene: 5. Germline CDR1 reads VENAVY; CDR2 reads YDSYNSRV. As DNA, the CDR3 is TGTGCCACCTGGGAGGGCTCTGGTTGGTTCAAGATATTT. Amino acid sequence: CATWEGSGWFKIF.

A note on this clone: A read error may be the cause here, since a much bigger clone is one base away. This chain links TRGV4 with TRGJ1 or TRGJ2. The J segment lost 9 bases and the V segment lost 3 bases, leaving 2 bases of the junction unmatched. CDR1 is EGSTGY, CDR2 YDSYTSSV, per germline. This CDR3 is 10 amino acids long. This chain's CDR3 is CATWDFKKLF. The DNA of the CDR3 is TGTGCCACCTGGGATTTTAAGAAACTCTTT.

In the case of this clone: Other DNA sequences in the sample encode the same CDR3. The V gene is TRGV2, the J gene TRGJ1 or TRGJ2. The germline V gene has CDR1 EGSNGY and CDR2 YDSYNSKV. The J segment lost 0 bases and the V segment lost 4 bases, leaving 6 bases of the junction unmatched. The CDR3 contains 14 residues. CDR3 sequence: CATWDVTNYYKKLF. CDR3 coding DNA: TGTGCCACCTGGGATGTCACGAATTATTATAAGAAACTCTTT.

This clone rates as medium-sized. Other DNA sequences of this sample code for an identical CDR3. This chain links TRGV9 with TRGJ1 or TRGJ2. Trimming removed 0 bases from V and 6 bases from J; junction bases left unmatched: 2. From germline, CDR1 is GITISATS and CDR2 ISYDGTV (reference sequence). The CDR3 is 12 residues long. Written as DNA, the CDR3 is TGTGCCTTGTGGGAGGTGTCTTATAAGAAACTCTTT. Translation: CALWEVSYKKLF.

Turning to this clone: The identical CDR3 is also encoded by other nucleotide sequences in the sample. The chain uses TRGV2 and TRGJP2. J lost 3 bases, V lost 0 bases, and 4 bases had no gene match. The germline V gene has CDR1 EGSNGY and CDR2 YDSYNSKV. This CDR3 region has 15 residues. The CDR3: CATWDGGGSDWIKTF. The CDR3 DNA is TGTGCCACCTGGGACGGGGGAGGTAGTGATTGGATCAAGACGTTT.

This clone was detected a few times. In the same sample, other DNA sequences code for this CDR3. This chain links TRGV9 with TRGJ1 or TRGJ2. J was trimmed by 5 bases and V by 4 bases; bases with no gene match: 5. Looked up from germline, CDR1 is GITISATS and CDR2 is ISYDGTV (reference sequence). This CDR3 spans 12 amino acids. The CDR3 spells CALWDHDYKKLF. The CDR3 coding sequence is TGTGCCTTGTGGGATCATGATTATAAGAAACTCTTT.

The sample holds a few counts of this clone. The chain has TRGV8 and TRGJ1 or TRGJ2. The CDR3 totals 12 residues. After removal of 4 bases from V and 6 bases from J, the junction contained 6 bases not matched to a gene. Germline V gene sequence: CDR1 VENAVY, CDR2 YDSYNSRV. CDR3 in amino acids: CATWDPTYKKLF. CDR3 coding DNA: TGTGCCACCTGGGACCCGACTTATAAGAAACTCTTT.

The rearrangement joins TRGV9 to TRGJ1 or TRGJ2. The V gene's germline CDR1 is GITISATS and CDR2 ISYDGTV (reference sequence). With V trimmed by 4 bases and J by 9 bases, 12 bases remained unmatched. The CDR3 length is 13 residues. The CDR3 nucleotides are TGTGCCTTGTGGGATGCATTTATTATTAAGAAACTCTTT. The encoded protein is CALWDAFIIKKLF.

This chain uses TRGV4 with TRGJP1. The CDR3 loop spans 16 amino acids. From germline, CDR1 is EGSTGY and CDR2 YDSYTSSV. V lost 4 bases, J lost 0 bases, and 8 bases stayed unmatched. As DNA, the CDR3 is TGTGCCACCTGGGACGATCGATATACCACTGGTTGGTTCAAGATATTT. Its protein product is CATWDDRYTTGWFKIF.

The gene calls are TRGV9 and TRGJP2. Germline V gives CDR1 GITISATS, CDR2 ISYDGTV (reference sequence). V lost 0 bases and J lost 6; bases outside the gene matches: 7. This CDR3 contains 15 residues. This CDR3 is CALWEVLWGDWIKTF. Here the CDR3 DNA reads TGTGCCTTGTGGGAGGTGCTTTGGGGTGATTGGATCAAGACGTTT.

This clone was observed a single time. This could be a read error, since a much larger clone is one nucleotide away. This sample includes further DNA sequences coding for the same CDR3. This chain uses TRGV9 with TRGJ1 or TRGJ2. The germline gives CDR1 GITISATS, CDR2 ISYDGTV (reference sequence). CDR3 length: 14 amino acids. J was trimmed by 0 bases and V by 0 bases; bases with no gene match: 2. CDR3 loop: CALWEVKNYYKKLF. DNA of the CDR3: TGTGCCTTGTGGGAGGTGAAGAATTATTATAAGAAACTCTTT.

The genes are TRGV2 and TRGJ1 or TRGJ2. The CDR3 contains 11 residues. J gave up 7 bases and V 10 bases, and 10 bases lay outside the gene matches. The germline CDR1 and CDR2 sequences are EGSNGY and YDSYNSKV. The chain's CDR3 is CATILRYKKLF. In DNA form, the CDR3 reads TGTGCCACAATACTACGATATAAGAAACTCTTT.

Of note for this clone: A read error may produce the germline difference seen at one junction end. The chain joins TRGV5 to TRGJ1 or TRGJ2. The CDR3 spans 12 residues. Germline CDR1 VINAFY, CDR2 YDVSNSKD. In DNA, the CDR3 is TGTGCAACCTGGCCTCATTATTATAAGAAACTCTTT. Its translation is CATWPHYYKKLF.

For this clone: A clone one base away is much larger, so this may be a read error. The sample contains more than one DNA sequence encoding this CDR3. The chain has TRGV2 and TRGJ1 or TRGJ2. V gave up 1 base and J gave up 0 bases; unmatched junction bases: 3. This CDR3 contains 14 residues. Germline CDR1 is EGSNGY and CDR2 is YDSYNSKV. The CDR3 sequence: CATWDGANYYKKLF. The CDR3 nucleotides read TGTGCCACCTGGGACGGTGCGAATTATTATAAGAAACTCTTT.

V and J are TRGV2 and TRGJ1 or TRGJ2. Trimming cost V 0 bases and J 15 bases; bases outside gene matches: 8. The CDR3 has 11 residues. CDR1 EGSNGY and CDR2 YDSYNSKV come from the germline V gene. In DNA, the CDR3 is TGTGCCACCTGGGACGGGTGTGTGATACTCTTT. Protein: CATWDGCVILF.

V gene TRGV8 combines with J gene TRGJ1 or TRGJ2. The junction had 12 bases not matched to a gene; V was cut back by 1 base and J by 9 bases. Per the germline V gene, CDR1 is VENAVY and CDR2 is YDSYNSRV. This CDR3 comprises 14 residues. DNA for the CDR3: TGTGCCACCTGGGATAGAAGACCGCATATTAAGAAACTCTTT. Its translation: CATWDRRPHIKKLF.

The rearrangement links TRGV2 to TRGJ1 or TRGJ2. This CDR3 is 13 amino acids long. V lost 4 bases, J lost 11 bases, and 14 bases stayed unmatched. Per germline, CDR1 EGSNGY and CDR2 YDSYNSKV. The CDR3 here is CATWDGSYWEKLF. The DNA of the CDR3 is TGTGCCACCTGGGATGGGTCGTATTGGGAGAAACTCTTT.

V usage is TRGV4 and J usage is TRGJ1 or TRGJ2. Germline V gives CDR1 EGSTGY, CDR2 YDSYTSSV. The CDR3 is 12 amino acids. J was trimmed by 12 bases and V by 5 bases; bases with no gene match: 13. For the CDR3, the DNA is TGTGCCACCTGGGGACACCCGGTGGGGAAACTCTTT. Encoded protein: CATWGHPVGKLF.

The J gene is TRGJ1 or TRGJ2, the V gene TRGV4. Germline values: CDR1 EGSTGY, CDR2 YDSYTSSV. V gave up 5 bases and J gave up 8 bases; unmatched junction bases: 12. There are 13 residues in the CDR3. CDR3 in amino acids: CATWADVWDKKLF. DNA of the CDR3: TGTGCCACCTGGGCCGACGTATGGGATAAGAAACTCTTT.

This clone was detected only a few times. A much larger clone differs from this one at a single base, so this may be a read error. The sample holds other DNA sequences that translate to the same CDR3. The chain is built from TRGV4 and TRGJ1 or TRGJ2. This CDR3 has 13 residues. Germline values: CDR1 EGSTGY, CDR2 YDSYTSSV. The J segment lost 3 bases and the V segment lost 2 bases, leaving 4 bases of the junction unmatched. The chain's CDR3 is CATWDVPYYKKLF. CDR3 nucleotide sequence: TGTGCCACCTGGGATGTGCCTTATTATAAGAAACTCTTT.

This chain connects TRGV3 to TRGJ1 or TRGJ2. The junction had 17 bases not matched to a gene; V was cut back by 6 bases and J by 12 bases. Germline values: CDR1 VTNTFY, CDR2 YDVSTARD (reference sequence). There are 13 residues in the CDR3. CDR3 residues: CATWPNVSPWKLF. As DNA, the CDR3 is TGTGCCACCTGGCCCAATGTGAGCCCCTGGAAACTCTTT.

V usage is TRGV9 and J usage is TRGJ1 or TRGJ2. The junction had 13 bases not matched to a gene; V was cut back by 0 bases and J by 5 bases. CDR1 and CDR2 (germline): GITISATS, ISYDGTV (reference sequence). The CDR3 runs to 16 residues. This CDR3 reads CALWEVYGLQDYKKLF. The CDR3 DNA is TGTGCCTTGTGGGAGGTGTACGGTCTACAGGATTATAAGAAACTCTTT.

In regard to this clone: Other DNA sequences in this specimen translate into the identical CDR3. The chain couples TRGV9 to TRGJ1 or TRGJ2. The length of the CDR3 is 12 residues. From germline, CDR1 is GITISATS and CDR2 ISYDGTV (reference sequence). Trimming cost V 4 bases and J 1 base; bases outside gene matches: 1. The CDR3 loop reads CALWENYYKKLF. DNA for the CDR3: TGTGCCTTGTGGGAAAATTATTATAAGAAACTCTTT.

The chain has TRGV9 and TRGJ1 or TRGJ2. CDR3 length: 13 amino acids. Germline CDR1 GITISATS, CDR2 ISYDGTV (reference sequence). V lost 2 bases and J lost 3; bases outside the gene matches: 4. The CDR3 DNA reads TGTGCCTTGTGGGAGGAGTCTTATTATAAGAAACTCTTT. This codes for CALWEESYYKKLF.

The table lists this clone with a count of one. This sequence joins TRGV9 and TRGJP2. Looked up from germline, CDR1 is GITISATS and CDR2 is ISYDGTV (reference sequence). The CDR3 is made up of 16 amino acids. The V gene end was trimmed by 2 bases and the J gene end by 0 bases; junction bases not matched to a gene: 6. DNA for the CDR3: TGTGCCTTGTGGGAGGAGATCAATAGTAGTGATTGGATCAAGACGTTT. Translation gives CALWEEINSSDWIKTF.